The clone carrying this TCR beta chain has just one count. The data were taken from a study of shared clonotypes between healthy human individuals. Study-wide context: Aged 18 to 49, the donors were two women and a few men.

The repertoire was sequenced with immunoSEQ multiplex PCR; TCRdb's copy has only in-frame clones and lacks some. The data show over 2 million clones, under 95% seen once. Per the germline V gene, CDR1 is SGHNT and CDR2 is YENEEA. J was trimmed by 5 bases and V by 6 bases; bases with no gene match: 16. The length of the CDR3 is 17 residues. The receptor was isolated from a man between 18 and 35 years old in good health. Some clones in this sample may be carry-over from other donors' samples. The chain is built from TRBV11-3 and TRBJ1-5; 7 bases fit TRBD1. Sequencing was carried out using naive CD4+ T cells from PBMCs. Noted subset: CD45RA+ positively selected. The CDR3 region is CASRVQGERMPHQPQHF. CDR3 DNA sequence: TGTGCCAGCAGAGTTCAGGGGGAGCGGATGCCTCATCAGCCCCAGCATTTT.